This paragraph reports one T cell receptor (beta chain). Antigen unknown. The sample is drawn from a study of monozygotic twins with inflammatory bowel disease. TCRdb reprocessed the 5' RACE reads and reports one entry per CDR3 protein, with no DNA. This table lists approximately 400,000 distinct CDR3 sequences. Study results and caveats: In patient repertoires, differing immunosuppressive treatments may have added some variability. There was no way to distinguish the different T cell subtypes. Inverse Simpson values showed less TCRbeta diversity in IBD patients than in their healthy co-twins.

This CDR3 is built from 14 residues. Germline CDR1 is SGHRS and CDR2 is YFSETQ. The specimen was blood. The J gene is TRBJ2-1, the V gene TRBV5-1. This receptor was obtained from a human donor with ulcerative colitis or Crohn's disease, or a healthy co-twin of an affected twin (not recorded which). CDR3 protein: CASGLDSRYNEQFF.